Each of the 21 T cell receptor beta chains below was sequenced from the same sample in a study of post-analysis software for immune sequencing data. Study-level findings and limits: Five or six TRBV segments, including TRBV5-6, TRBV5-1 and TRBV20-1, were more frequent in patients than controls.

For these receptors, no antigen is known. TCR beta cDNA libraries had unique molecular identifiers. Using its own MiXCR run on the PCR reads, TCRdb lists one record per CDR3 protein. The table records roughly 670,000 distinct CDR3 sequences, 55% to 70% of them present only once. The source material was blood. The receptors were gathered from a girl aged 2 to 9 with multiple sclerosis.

CDR3 residues: CSVEGGLAGNYNEQFF. CDR3 in DNA: TGCAGCGTTGAAGGGGGACTAGCGGGGAACTACAATGAGCAGTTCTTC. This chain connects TRBV29-1 to TRBJ2-1; 13 nucleotides line up with TRBD2. Looked up from germline, CDR1 is SQVTM and CDR2 is ANQGSEA. The junction had 3 bases not matched to a gene; V was cut back by 1 base and J by 3 bases. This CDR3 spans 16 amino acids.

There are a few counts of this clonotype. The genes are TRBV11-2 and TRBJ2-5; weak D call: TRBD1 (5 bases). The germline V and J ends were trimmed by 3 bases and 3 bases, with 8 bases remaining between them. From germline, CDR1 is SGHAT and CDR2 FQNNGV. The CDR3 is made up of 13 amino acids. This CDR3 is CASSFSREETQYF. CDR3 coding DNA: TGTGCCAGCAGCTTTAGCAGGGAAGAGACCCAGTACTTC.

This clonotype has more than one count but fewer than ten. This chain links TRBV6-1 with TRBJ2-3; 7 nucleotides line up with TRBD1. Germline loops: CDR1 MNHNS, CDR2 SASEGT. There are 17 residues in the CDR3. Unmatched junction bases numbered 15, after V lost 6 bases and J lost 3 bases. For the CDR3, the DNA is TGTGCCAGCAGACCCCTACAGGGGATAATTAGTACAGATACGCAGTATTTT. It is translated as CASRPLQGIISTDTQYF.

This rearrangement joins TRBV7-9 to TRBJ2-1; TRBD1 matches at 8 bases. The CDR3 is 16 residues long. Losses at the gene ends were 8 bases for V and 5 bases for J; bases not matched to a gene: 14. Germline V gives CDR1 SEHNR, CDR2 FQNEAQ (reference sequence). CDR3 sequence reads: CASGLGGDRGHNEQFF. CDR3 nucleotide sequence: TGTGCCAGCGGGTTAGGGGGAGACAGGGGTCACAATGAGCAGTTCTTC.

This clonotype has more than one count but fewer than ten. The CDR3: CASSGYFEETQYF. The DNA for the CDR3 is TGTGCCAGCAGCGGCTATTTCGAAGAGACCCAGTACTTC. The V gene is TRBV5-5, the J gene TRBJ2-5; no reliable D call. From germline, CDR1 is SGHKS and CDR2 YYEKEE (reference sequence). CDR3 length equals 13 residues. Trimming took off 4 bases at V and 3 bases at J, with 10 bases between the two ends.

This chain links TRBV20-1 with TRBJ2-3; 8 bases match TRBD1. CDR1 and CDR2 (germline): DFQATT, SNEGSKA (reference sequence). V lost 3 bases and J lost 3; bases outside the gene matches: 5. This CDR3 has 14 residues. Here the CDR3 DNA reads TGCAGTGCTAGGCGACAGGGGTGGACAGATACGCAGTATTTT. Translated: CSARRQGWTDTQYF.

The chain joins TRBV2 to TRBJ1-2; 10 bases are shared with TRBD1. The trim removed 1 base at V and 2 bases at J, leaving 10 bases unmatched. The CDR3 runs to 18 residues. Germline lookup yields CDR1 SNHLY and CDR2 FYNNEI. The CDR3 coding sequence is TGTGCCAGCAGTGAAGTCCCGACAGGGGGCGCGAAAAACTATGGCTACACCTTC. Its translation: CASSEVPTGGAKNYGYTF.

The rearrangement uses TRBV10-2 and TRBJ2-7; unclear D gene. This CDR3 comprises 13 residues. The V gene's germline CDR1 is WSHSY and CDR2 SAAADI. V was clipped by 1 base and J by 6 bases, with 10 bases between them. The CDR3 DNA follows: TGCGCCAGCAGTGAGTATCCAGTTGGCGAGCAGTACTTC. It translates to CASSEYPVGEQYF.

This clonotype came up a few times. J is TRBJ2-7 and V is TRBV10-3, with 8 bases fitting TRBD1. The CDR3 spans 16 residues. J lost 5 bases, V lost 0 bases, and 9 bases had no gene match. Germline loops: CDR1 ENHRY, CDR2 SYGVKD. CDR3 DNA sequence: TGTGCCATCAGTGAGTCGAGGGGGACAGGAACCCACGAGCAGTACTTC. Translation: CAISESRGTGTHEQYF.

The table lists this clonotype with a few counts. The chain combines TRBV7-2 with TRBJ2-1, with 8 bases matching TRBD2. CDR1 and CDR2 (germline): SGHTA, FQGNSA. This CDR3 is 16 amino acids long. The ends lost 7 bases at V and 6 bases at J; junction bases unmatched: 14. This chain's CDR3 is CASIYPGLGGGNEQFF. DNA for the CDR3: TGTGCCAGCATCTACCCGGGACTAGGAGGAGGCAATGAGCAGTTCTTC. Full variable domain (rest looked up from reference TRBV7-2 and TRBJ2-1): GAGVSQSPSNKVTEKGKDVELRCDPISGHTALYWYRQSLGQGLEFLIYFQGNSAPDKSGLPSDRFSAERTGGSVSTLTIQRTQQEDSAVYLCASIYPGLGGGNEQFFGPGTRLTVL.

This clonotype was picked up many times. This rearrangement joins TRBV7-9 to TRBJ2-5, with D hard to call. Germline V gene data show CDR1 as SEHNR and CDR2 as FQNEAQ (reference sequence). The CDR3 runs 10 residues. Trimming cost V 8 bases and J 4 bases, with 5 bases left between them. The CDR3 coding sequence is TGTGCCAGCCTTGGAGAGACCCAGTACTTC. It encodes CASLGETQYF.

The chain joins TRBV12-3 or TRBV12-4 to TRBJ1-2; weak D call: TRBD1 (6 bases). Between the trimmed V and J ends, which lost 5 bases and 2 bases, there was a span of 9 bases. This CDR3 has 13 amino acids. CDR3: CASSRDKNYGYTF. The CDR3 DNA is TGTGCCAGCAGTCGGGACAAGAACTATGGCTACACCTTC.

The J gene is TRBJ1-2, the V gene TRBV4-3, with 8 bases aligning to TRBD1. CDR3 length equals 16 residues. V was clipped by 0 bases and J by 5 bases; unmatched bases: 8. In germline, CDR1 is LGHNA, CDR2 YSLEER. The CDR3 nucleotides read TGCGCCAGCAGCCAAGATGCTCGGGACAGGTCGTATGGCTACACCTTC. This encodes CASSQDARDRSYGYTF.

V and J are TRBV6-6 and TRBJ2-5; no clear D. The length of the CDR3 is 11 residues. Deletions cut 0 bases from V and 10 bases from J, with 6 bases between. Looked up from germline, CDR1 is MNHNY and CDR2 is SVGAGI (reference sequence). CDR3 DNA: TGTGCCAGCAGTTACTCGATAATCCAGTACTTC. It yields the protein CASSYSIIQYF.

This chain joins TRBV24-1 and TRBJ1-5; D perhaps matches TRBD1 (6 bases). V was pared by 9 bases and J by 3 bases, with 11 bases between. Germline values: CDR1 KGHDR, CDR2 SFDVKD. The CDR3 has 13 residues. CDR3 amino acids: CATARGDNQPQHF. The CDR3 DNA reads TGTGCCACCGCGAGGGGGGACAATCAGCCCCAGCATTTT.

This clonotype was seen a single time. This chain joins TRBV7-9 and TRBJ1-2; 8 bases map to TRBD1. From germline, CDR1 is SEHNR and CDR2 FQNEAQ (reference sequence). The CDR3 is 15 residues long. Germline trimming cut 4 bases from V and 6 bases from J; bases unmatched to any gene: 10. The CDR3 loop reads CASSSRRTGNDGYTF. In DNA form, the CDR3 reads TGTGCCAGCAGCTCCCGTCGGACAGGGAATGATGGCTACACCTTC.

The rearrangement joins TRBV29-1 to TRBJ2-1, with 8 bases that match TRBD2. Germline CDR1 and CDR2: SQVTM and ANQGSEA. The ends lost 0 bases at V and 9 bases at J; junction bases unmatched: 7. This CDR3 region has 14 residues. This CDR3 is CSVEDLSAGGEQFF. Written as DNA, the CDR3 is TGCAGCGTTGAAGATCTATCCGCGGGAGGTGAGCAGTTCTTC.

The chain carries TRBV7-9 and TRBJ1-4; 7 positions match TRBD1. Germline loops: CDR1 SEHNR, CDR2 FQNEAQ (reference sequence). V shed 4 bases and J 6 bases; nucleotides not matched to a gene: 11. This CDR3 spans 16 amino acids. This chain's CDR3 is CASSSLPGGADEKLFF. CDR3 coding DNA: TGTGCCAGCAGCTCTCTCCCAGGGGGAGCGGATGAAAAACTGTTTTTT.

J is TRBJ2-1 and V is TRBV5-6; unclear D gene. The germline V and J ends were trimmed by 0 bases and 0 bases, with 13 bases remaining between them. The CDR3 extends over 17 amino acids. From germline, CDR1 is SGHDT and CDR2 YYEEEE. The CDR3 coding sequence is TGTGCCAGCAGCTTGGTTTTGGGCAGCAGCTCCTACAATGAGCAGTTCTTC. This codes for CASSLVLGSSSYNEQFF.

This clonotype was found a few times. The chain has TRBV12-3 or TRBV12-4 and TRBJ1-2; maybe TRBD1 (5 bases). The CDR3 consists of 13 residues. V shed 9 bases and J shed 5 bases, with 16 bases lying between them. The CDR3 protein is CASLDTEPYGYTF. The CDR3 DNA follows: TGTGCCAGTCTGGACACGGAACCTTATGGCTACACCTTC.

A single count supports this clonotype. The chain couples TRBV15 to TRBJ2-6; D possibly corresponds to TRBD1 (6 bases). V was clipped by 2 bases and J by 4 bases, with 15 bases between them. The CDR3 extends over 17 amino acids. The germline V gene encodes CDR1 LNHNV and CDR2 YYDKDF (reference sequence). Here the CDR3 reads CATSRMLQGTGANVLTF. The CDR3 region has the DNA TGTGCCACCAGCAGAATGCTACAGGGAACCGGGGCCAACGTCCTGACTTTC.